This T cell receptor beta chain was sequenced during a study of shared clonotypes between healthy human individuals. Study-level background: Donors had three CD4 naive, three CD4 memory, two CD8 naive and one CD8 memory plate apiece. Study-level results: Four donors showed sharing of approximately 5% of naive CD4 clonotypes. Against clonotypes common to all four donors, non-shared ones had lower generation probabilities.

About this clone itself: The antigen is unknown.

This CDR3 spans 15 amino acids. V was shortened by 4 bases and J by 2 bases, with 12 bases between the two germline ends. The V gene's germline CDR1 is GTSNPN and CDR2 SVGIG (reference sequence). Profiling relied on immunoSEQ multiplex PCR, and the TCRdb table lists in-frame clones only, not all of them. There are about 360,000 clones in the sample; over 70% occur only once, and roughly a tenth lies in the top ten. V and J are TRBV30 and TRBJ2-6; unclear D gene. Sequencing was carried out using memory CD4+ T cells sorted from blood. Subset defined: CD45RA-negative fraction. This clonotype originated in a man under 40 in good health. CDR3 nucleotides: TGTGCCTGGACTTATCTGGGAACTGGGGCCAACGTCCTGACTTTC. This gives the protein CAWTYLGTGANVLTF.